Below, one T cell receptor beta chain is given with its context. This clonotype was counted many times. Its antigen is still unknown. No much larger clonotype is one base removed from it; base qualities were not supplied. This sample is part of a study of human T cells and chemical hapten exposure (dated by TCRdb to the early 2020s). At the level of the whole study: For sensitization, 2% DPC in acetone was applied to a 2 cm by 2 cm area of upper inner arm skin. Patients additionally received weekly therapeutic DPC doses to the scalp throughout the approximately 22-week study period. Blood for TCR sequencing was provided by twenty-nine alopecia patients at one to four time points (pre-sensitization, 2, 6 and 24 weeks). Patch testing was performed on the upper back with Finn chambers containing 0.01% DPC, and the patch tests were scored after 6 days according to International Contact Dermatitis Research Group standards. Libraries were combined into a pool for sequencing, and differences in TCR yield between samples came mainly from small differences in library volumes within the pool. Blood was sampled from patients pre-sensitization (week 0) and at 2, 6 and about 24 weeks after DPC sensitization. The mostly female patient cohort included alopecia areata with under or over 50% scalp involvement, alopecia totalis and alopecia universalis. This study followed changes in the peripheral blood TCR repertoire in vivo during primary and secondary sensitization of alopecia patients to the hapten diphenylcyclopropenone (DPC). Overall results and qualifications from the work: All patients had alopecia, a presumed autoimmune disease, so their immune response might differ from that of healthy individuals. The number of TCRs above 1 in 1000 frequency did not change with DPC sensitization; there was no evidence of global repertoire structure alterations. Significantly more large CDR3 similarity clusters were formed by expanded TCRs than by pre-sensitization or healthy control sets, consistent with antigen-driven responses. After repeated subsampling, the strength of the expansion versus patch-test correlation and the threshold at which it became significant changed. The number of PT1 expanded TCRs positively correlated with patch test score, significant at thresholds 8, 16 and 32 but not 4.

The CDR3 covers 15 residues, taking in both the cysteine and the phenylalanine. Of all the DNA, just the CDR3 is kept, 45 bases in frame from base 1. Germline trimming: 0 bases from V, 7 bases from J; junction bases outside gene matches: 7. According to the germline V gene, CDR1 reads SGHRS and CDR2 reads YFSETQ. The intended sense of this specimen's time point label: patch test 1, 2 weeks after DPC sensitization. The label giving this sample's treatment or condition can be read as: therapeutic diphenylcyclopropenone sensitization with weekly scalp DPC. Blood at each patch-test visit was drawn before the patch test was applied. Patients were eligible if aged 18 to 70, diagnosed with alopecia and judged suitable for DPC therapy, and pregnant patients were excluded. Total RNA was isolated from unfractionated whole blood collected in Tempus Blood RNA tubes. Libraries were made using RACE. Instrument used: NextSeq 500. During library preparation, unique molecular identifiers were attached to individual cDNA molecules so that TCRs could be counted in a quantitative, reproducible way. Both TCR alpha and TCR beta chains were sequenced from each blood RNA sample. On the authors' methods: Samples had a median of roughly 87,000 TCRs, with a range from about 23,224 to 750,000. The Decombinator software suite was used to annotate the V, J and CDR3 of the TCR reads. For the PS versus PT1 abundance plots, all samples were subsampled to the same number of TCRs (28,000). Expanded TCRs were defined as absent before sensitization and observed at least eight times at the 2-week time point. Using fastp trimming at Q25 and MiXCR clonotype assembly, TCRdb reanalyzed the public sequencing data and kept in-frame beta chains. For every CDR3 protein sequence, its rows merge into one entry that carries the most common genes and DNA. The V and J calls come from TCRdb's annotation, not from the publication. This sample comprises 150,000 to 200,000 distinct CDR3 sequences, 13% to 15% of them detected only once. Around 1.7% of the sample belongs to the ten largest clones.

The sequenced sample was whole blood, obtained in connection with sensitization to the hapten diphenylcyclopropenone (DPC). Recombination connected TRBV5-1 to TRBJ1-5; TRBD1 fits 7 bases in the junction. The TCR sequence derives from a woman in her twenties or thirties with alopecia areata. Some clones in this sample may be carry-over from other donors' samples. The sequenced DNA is TGCGCCAGCAGCTTGGCCGGACAGGTGGGGCAGCCCCAGCATTTT. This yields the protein CASSLAGQVGQPQHF. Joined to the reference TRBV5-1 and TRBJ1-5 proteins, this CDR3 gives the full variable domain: KAGVTQTPRYLIKTRGQQVTLSCSPISGHRSVSWYQQTPGQGLQFLFEYFSETQRNKGNFPGRFSGRQFSNSRSEMNVSTLELGDSALYLCASSLAGQVGQPQHFGDGTRLSIL.